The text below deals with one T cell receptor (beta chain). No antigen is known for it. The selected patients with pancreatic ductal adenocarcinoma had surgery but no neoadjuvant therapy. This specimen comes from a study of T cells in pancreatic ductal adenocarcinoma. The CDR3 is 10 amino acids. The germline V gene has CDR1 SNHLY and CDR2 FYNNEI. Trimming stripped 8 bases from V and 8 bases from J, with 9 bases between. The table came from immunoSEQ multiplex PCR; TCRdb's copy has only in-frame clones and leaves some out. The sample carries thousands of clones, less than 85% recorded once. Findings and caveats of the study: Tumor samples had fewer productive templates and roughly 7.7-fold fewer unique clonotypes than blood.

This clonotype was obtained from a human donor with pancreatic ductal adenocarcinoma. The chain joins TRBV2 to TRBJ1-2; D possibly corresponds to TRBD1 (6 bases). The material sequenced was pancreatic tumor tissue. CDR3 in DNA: TGTGCCAGCTGGGACATCGGCTACACCTTC. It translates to CASWDIGYTF.